These T cell receptor beta chains were read from a single sample in a study of blood T cell repertoires in COVID-19. Clones were sequenced by immunoSEQ multiplex PCR, and TCRdb holds only the in-frame ones, with some missing. The sample lists 65,000 or so clones, approximately 84% occurring once. The sequencing sample was made of peripheral blood. The receptor set was obtained from a man aged 55 to 70 with acute or convalescent COVID-19. The CDR3 runs from the conserved cysteine through the conserved F or W. Fields, in order: V gene, J gene, clone size, D gene, CDR3 DNA, CDR3 protein. D genes are given only for firm matches. Some rows mark clone size as missing; the rest say once, few, many or name a class of expanded clone.

>TRBV19|TRBJ1-2|-|TRBD1
TGTGCCAGTAGTAGGGCCGGGACAGGGCGAAATGGCTATGGCTACACCTTC
CASSRAGTGRNGYGYTF
>TRBV19|TRBJ1-2|-|-
TGTGCCAGTAGTATCTGGGACACAATTAACTATGGCTACACCTTC
CASSIWDTINYGYTF
>TRBV5-8|TRBJ1-2|-|-
TGTGCCAGCAGCTTAAGGGGACACGGGAATTCTGGAGGCTACACCTTC
CASSLRGHGNSGGYTF
>TRBV11-2|TRBJ2-1|-|-
TGTGCCAGCAGCACCCGGACTTATGACGGTGAGCAGTTCTTC
CASSTRTYDGEQFF
>TRBV14|TRBJ1-4|-|-
TGTGCCAGCAGCCCACAGGGCCGCGGGGAAAAACTGTTTTTT
CASSPQGRGEKLFF
>TRBV11-1|TRBJ1-1|-|TRBD1
TGTGCCAGCAGCTTAGGCAGGGGGGCCACTGAAGCTTTCTTT
CASSLGRGATEAFF
>TRBV4-2|TRBJ2-1|few|TRBD2
TGTGCCAGCAGCCAAGACCTAGCGGGGGGGAATGAGCAGTTCTTC
CASSQDLAGGNEQFF
>TRBV10-2|TRBJ1-1|-|-
TGCGCCAGCAGTCACTCGGGACTCTTGAACACTGAAGCTTTCTTT
CASSHSGLLNTEAFF
>TRBV29-1|TRBJ1-3|-|-
TGCAGCGCCCAAGGCGGGACGAACACCATATATTTT
CSAQGGTNTIYF
>TRBV5-4|TRBJ2-3|-|TRBD2
TGTGCCAGCAGCTTCCCTAGCGGGGGCACAGATACGCAGTATTTT
CASSFPSGGTDTQYF
>TRBV5-1|TRBJ2-5|-|-
TGCGCCAGCAGCGCCTCGGAGGGAGAGGAGACCCAGTACTTC
CASSASEGEETQYF
>TRBV2|TRBJ1-5|-|-
TGTGCCAGCAGCCGGTTGGGGCGTTCTAGCAATCAGCCCCAGCATTTT
CASSRLGRSSNQPQHF
>TRBV20-1|TRBJ2-3|-|-
TGCAGTGCTAGTCAGGGCTCTAGCACAGATACGCAGTATTTT
CSASQGSSTDTQYF
>TRBV6-5|TRBJ2-1|-|-
TGTGCCAGCAGTTACTCGGGAGGCTCCTACAATGAGCAGTTCTTC
CASSYSGGSYNEQFF
>TRBV4-1|TRBJ1-2|-|TRBD1
TGCGCCAGCAGCCAAGGGACAGGGGGCTATGGCTACACCTTC
CASSQGTGGYGYTF
>TRBV2|TRBJ2-7|-|TRBD1
TGTGCCAGCAGGGGGGACAGGGGCGGTGACGAGCAGTACTTC
CASRGDRGGDEQYF
>TRBV13|TRBJ1-4|-|-
TGTGCCAGCCGACTTATAACCGCAGGGGCGGGTGGAAAACTGTTTTTT
CASRLITAGAGGKLFF
>TRBV2|TRBJ1-1|few|-
TGTGCCAGCAGTGAAGCTTTCTACACTGAAGCTTTCTTT
CASSEAFYTEAFF
>TRBV6-4|TRBJ1-1|-|-
TGTGCCAGCAGTAATCGCGGGACTGAAGCTTTCTTT
CASSNRGTEAFF
>TRBV18|TRBJ1-1|few|-
TGTGCCAGCTCACCACGAGGGGGCACTGAAGCTTTCTTT
CASSPRGGTEAFF
>TRBV6-5|TRBJ2-1|-|TRBD2
TGTGCCAGCAACCTAGCGGTGGGCTCCTACAATGAGCAGTTCTTC
CASNLAVGSYNEQFF
>TRBV19|TRBJ1-1|once|-
TGTGCCAGTAGTATACAGGGTAACACTGAAGCTTTCTTT
CASSIQGNTEAFF
>TRBV24-1|TRBJ2-5|-|-
TGTGCCGCCAAAATTGCGGGAGAGACCCAGTACTTC
CAAKIAGETQYF
>TRBV6-5|TRBJ2-7|-|-
TGTGCCAGCAGTTACTCGACAGGAGCCTACGAGCAGTACTTC
CASSYSTGAYEQYF
>TRBV18|TRBJ1-1|-|TRBD1
TGTGCCAGCTCACGGGGACAGGGAACGAACACTGAAGCTTTCTTT
CASSRGQGTNTEAFF
>TRBV7-3|TRBJ2-6|-|-
TGTGCCAGCAGCGTCACAGGGTCCGGGGCCAACGTCCTGACTTTC
CASSVTGSGANVLTF
>TRBV2|TRBJ1-4|once|-
TGTGCCAGCAGTGAGTCAGGGTCAACTAATGAAAAACTGTTTTTT
CASSESGSTNEKLFF
>TRBV30|TRBJ1-6|-|-
TGTGCCTGGAACCGGGATGAGGGTTCACCCCTCCACTTT
CAWNRDEGSPLHF
>TRBV19|TRBJ1-5|-|TRBD1
TGTGCCAGTAGTTTCTTCGGACAGGGCCCGAATCAGCCCCAGCATTTT
CASSFFGQGPNQPQHF
>TRBV5-1|TRBJ2-7|-|-
TGCGCCAGCAGCTTGGAGGCAGGGGATCCTAAAGAGCAGTACTTC
CASSLEAGDPKEQYF
>TRBV10-3|TRBJ1-2|-|-
TGTGCCATCAGTCCAGGAGGAGCTGGCTACACCTTC
CAISPGGAGYTF
>TRBV27|TRBJ2-1|-|TRBD1
TGTGCCAGTCATCATAGGGTGGACAGGCGGGTATGGGAGCAGTTCTTC
CASHHRVDRRVWEQFF
>TRBV6-6|TRBJ2-7|-|TRBD1
TGTGCCAGCAGCCTACAGGGGACCTCCTCCTACGAGCAGTACTTC
CASSLQGTSSYEQYF
>TRBV2|TRBJ1-2|-|-
TGTGCCGTGCCGGGAAAAGTTGTGGACTATGGCTACACCTTC
CAVPGKVVDYGYTF
>TRBV7-9|TRBJ2-1|-|TRBD2
TGTGCCAGCAGCAACCGATTAGGCGTTAGCGGGGGGGATGAGCAGTTCTTC
CASSNRLGVSGGDEQFF
>TRBV19|TRBJ1-1|-|-
TGTGCCAGTAGTAAGTCTGGAGGGAGTGGTACTGAAGCTTTCTTT
CASSKSGGSGTEAFF
>TRBV7-9|TRBJ1-5|once|-
TGTGCCAGCAGCCCCTCGTGGGCGGAGGCGAAGCCCCAGCATTTT
CASSPSWAEAKPQHF
>TRBV27|TRBJ1-2|-|-
TGTGCCAGCAGGGGCGCAGGCCGGAATGGCTACACCTTC
CASRGAGRNGYTF
>TRBV10-3|TRBJ1-1|-|TRBD1
TGTGCCACCGCTCGACAGGGGAACACTGAAGCTTTCTTT
CATARQGNTEAFF
>TRBV25-1|TRBJ2-5|-|-
TGTGCCAGCAGTGAATTGGAGAACTCAAAAGAGACCCAGTACTTC
CASSELENSKETQYF
>TRBV7-9|TRBJ1-2|-|TRBD1
TGTGCCAGCAGCTTAGGACCGGGACAGGATGATGGCTACACCTTC
CASSLGPGQDDGYTF
>TRBV12-3/TRBV12-4|TRBJ2-1|few|-
TGTGCCAGCAGTCCCCGGGGGATAGCGTTCTTC
CASSPRGIAFF
>TRBV5-1|TRBJ1-2|-|-
TGCGCCAGCCGAGAATTCAGGTCTTCTAACTATGGCTACACCTTC
CASREFRSSNYGYTF
>TRBV10-3|TRBJ2-3|-|TRBD2
TGTGCCATCAGTGAGCCCTCCGGGCTAGCGGGCACAGATACGCAGTATTTT
CAISEPSGLAGTDTQYF